The rows below give T cell receptor beta chains drawn from one sample of a study of beta chain features in type 1 diabetes. TCRdb's copy holds only in-frame clones and misses some; the assay was immunoSEQ multiplex PCR. The profile shows 300,000 to 350,000 clones, 9.3% of them singletons. Input material: central memory CD4+ T cells from blood. These receptors originate from a man aged 25 to 40 with type 1 diabetes. CDR3s include the opening cysteine and the closing phenylalanine or tryptophan. A D gene is named only where the DNA matches it firmly. Clone size is shown for a subset of rows, as once, few, many or a class of expanded clone.

many,TRBJ1-3,NA,TRBV18,CASSPAGSTGNTIYF,TGTGCCAGCTCACCAGCGGGGAGCACTGGAAACACCATATATTTT
NA,TRBJ2-7,TRBD2,TRBV10-3,CAIAEAGGNYEQYF,TGTGCCATTGCGGAAGCGGGGGGTAACTACGAGCAGTACTTC
NA,TRBJ2-1,TRBD1,TRBV29-1,CSSADRGFYNEQFF,TGCAGCAGCGCGGACAGGGGGTTCTACAATGAGCAGTTCTTC
NA,TRBJ2-1,NA,TRBV21-1,CASSSPRVAGRDHIYEQFF,TGTGCCAGCAGCTCCCCCAGGGTAGCGGGGAGGGACCACATTTATGAGCAGTTCTTC
NA,TRBJ1-2,TRBD1,TRBV30,CAWAQGAGGYTF,TGTGCCTGGGCACAGGGGGCAGGGGGCTACACCTTC
few,TRBJ1-4,TRBD1,TRBV4-3,CASLGQGGEKLFF,TGCGCCAGCCTGGGACAGGGGGGAGAAAAACTGTTTTTT
NA,TRBJ1-4,NA,TRBV7-9,CASSPGPIRGEKLFF,TGTGCCAGCAGCCCCGGGCCCATCCGGGGTGAAAAACTGTTTTTT
NA,TRBJ2-2,TRBD1,TRBV19,CASSLQGYTGELFF,TGTGCCAGTAGCCTACAGGGGTACACCGGGGAGCTGTTTTTT
once,TRBJ1-5,NA,TRBV6-1,CASGQDYNQPQHF,TGTGCCAGTGGCCAGGATTACAATCAGCCCCAGCATTTT
NA,TRBJ2-7,TRBD1,TRBV7-9,CASSRGQGVGDEQYF,TGTGCCAGCAGCCGGGGACAGGGGGTTGGGGACGAGCAGTACTTC
NA,TRBJ1-3,NA,TRBV4-3,CASSLDRGGRGNTIYF,TGCGCCAGCAGCCTCGACCGCGGGGGTAGGGGAAACACCATATATTTT
NA,TRBJ2-5,NA,TRBV10-3,CAISDRQQYQETQYF,TGTGCCATCAGTGATAGACAGCAGTACCAAGAGACCCAGTACTTC
NA,TRBJ2-6,NA,TRBV30,CAWAPWGLSSGANVLTF,TGTGCCTGGGCCCCTTGGGGGCTCAGCTCTGGGGCCAACGTCCTGACTTTC
few,TRBJ1-1,NA,TRBV5-1,CASRPQTGVGNTEAFF,TGCGCCAGCAGACCTCAGACAGGAGTTGGGAACACTGAAGCTTTCTTT
many,TRBJ2-5,TRBD1,TRBV5-1,CASRMRTGGAETQYF,TGCGCCAGCAGGATGAGGACAGGGGGCGCGGAGACCCAGTACTTC
few,TRBJ2-3,TRBD1,TRBV5-6,CASSLFGTGDTDTQYF,TGTGCCAGCAGCTTGTTCGGGACAGGGGACACAGATACGCAGTATTTT
few,TRBJ2-1,TRBD2,TRBV6-6,CASEGLARDEQFF,TGTGCCAGCGAAGGACTAGCTCGGGATGAGCAGTTCTTC
few,TRBJ2-3,TRBD2,TRBV5-1,CASSYGTSGGTDTQYF,TGCGCCAGCAGCTACGGGACTAGCGGAGGCACAGATACGCAGTATTTT
NA,TRBJ1-1,NA,TRBV6-5,CASSEGSLPTEAFF,TGTGCCAGCAGTGAAGGCAGCTTACCCACTGAAGCTTTCTTT
NA,TRBJ2-5,NA,TRBV5-6,CASSSGAETQYF,TGTGCCAGCAGCTCAGGGGCCGAGACCCAGTACTTC
few,TRBJ2-2,NA,TRBV5-1,CASRSGVANTGELFF,TGCGCCAGCAGATCGGGGGTTGCGAACACCGGGGAGCTGTTTTTT
NA,TRBJ2-2,TRBD1,TRBV5-1,CASSLQGQGVTGELFF,TGCGCCAGCAGCTTACAGGGACAGGGGGTCACCGGGGAGCTGTTTTTT
NA,TRBJ2-2,NA,TRBV5-1,CASSPGQANTGELFF,TGCGCCAGCAGCCCGGGACAAGCGAACACCGGGGAGCTGTTTTTT
NA,TRBJ2-7,TRBD2,TRBV6-5,CASTPTSGGYEQYF,TGTGCCAGCACCCCGACTAGCGGGGGCTACGAGCAGTACTTC
NA,TRBJ2-3,NA,TRBV5-6,CASSSVRAENTDTQYF,TGTGCCAGCAGCTCCGTCAGGGCGGAAAACACAGATACGCAGTATTTT
few,TRBJ1-5,NA,TRBV2,CASMGGGNQPQHF,TGTGCCAGCATGGGGGGCGGCAATCAGCCCCAGCATTTT
few,TRBJ1-1,NA,TRBV29-1,CSAGSDGNTEAFF,TGCAGCGCCGGATCGGACGGGAACACTGAAGCTTTCTTT
many,TRBJ2-1,NA,TRBV7-9,CASSAPSVAYNEQFF,TGTGCCAGCAGCGCTCCTAGCGTGGCCTACAATGAGCAGTTCTTC
few,TRBJ1-2,NA,TRBV10-3,CAISQADQRALYGYTF,TGTGCCATCAGCCAGGCGGACCAACGAGCTCTCTATGGCTACACCTTC
NA,TRBJ2-7,TRBD1,TRBV18,CASSLNAGGLSNEQYF,TGTGCCAGCTCACTAAATGCAGGGGGCCTCTCGAACGAGCAGTACTTC
NA,TRBJ1-2,NA,TRBV18,CASSPSRDTYGYTF,TGTGCCAGCTCACCATCGCGGGACACCTATGGCTACACCTTC
few,TRBJ2-3,TRBD2,TRBV29-1,CSVGLAGGLTDTQYF,TGCAGCGTTGGGCTAGCGGGGGGCCTCACAGATACGCAGTATTTT
NA,TRBJ2-3,TRBD2,TRBV7-2,CASSLGLAGASVSTDTQYF,TGTGCCAGCAGCTTAGGGCTAGCGGGGGCCTCCGTGAGCACAGATACGCAGTATTTT
NA,TRBJ1-2,NA,TRBV7-9,CASSLSGNGYTF,TGTGCCAGCAGCTTATCCGGCAATGGCTACACCTTC
NA,TRBJ2-1,NA,TRBV18,CASSPKKNEQFF,TGTGCCAGCTCACCAAAGAAAAATGAGCAGTTCTTC
few,TRBJ2-1,NA,TRBV7-9,CASSLKGADPFF,TGTGCCAGCAGCTTAAAAGGCGCAGATCCGTTCTTC
many,TRBJ1-3,NA,TRBV7-9,CASSYKDSGNTIYF,TGTGCCAGCAGCTACAAGGACTCTGGAAACACCATATATTTT
few,TRBJ2-7,NA,TRBV2,CARRGGEQYF,TGTGCCAGGAGGGGCGGCGAGCAGTACTTC
NA,TRBJ1-4,NA,TRBV19,CASSRGQTTNEKLFF,TGTGCCAGTAGTAGAGGACAGACAACTAATGAAAAACTGTTTTTT
few,TRBJ2-7,NA,TRBV2,CASKSLKGGRQYF,TGTGCCAGCAAGTCACTCAAGGGAGGAAGGCAGTACTTC
few,TRBJ2-5,NA,TRBV7-9,CASSLALSEQETQYF,TGTGCCAGCAGCTTAGCGCTCTCAGAGCAAGAGACCCAGTACTTC
many,TRBJ2-3,TRBD1,TRBV27,CASSPGQGKGDTQYF,TGTGCCAGCTCCCCCGGACAGGGGAAAGGGGATACGCAGTATTTT
NA,TRBJ2-7,NA,TRBV19,CASSATSYEQYF,TGTGCCAGTAGTGCAACCTCGTACGAGCAGTACTTC
NA,TRBJ2-3,NA,TRBV11-2,CASSPLRGTQYF,TGTGCCAGCAGCCCCCTTCGGGGGACGCAGTATTTT
NA,TRBJ2-2,TRBD1,TRBV14,CASSRRTGANTGELFF,TGTGCCAGCAGCCGTAGGACAGGGGCCAACACCGGGGAGCTGTTTTTT
NA,TRBJ1-1,NA,TRBV7-7,CASSLAGNTEAFF,TGTGCTAGCAGCTTAGCAGGGAACACTGAAGCTTTCTTT
NA,TRBJ1-5,TRBD1,TRBV11-2,CASSFGQGGSNQPQHF,TGTGCCAGCAGCTTCGGACAGGGGGGAAGCAATCAGCCCCAGCATTTT
NA,TRBJ2-4,NA,TRBV20-1,CSAKTSGTTYF,TGCAGTGCTAAAACATCCGGGACGACCTACTTC
NA,TRBJ1-2,NA,TRBV5-5,CASSLDSGYTF,TGTGCCAGCAGCTTAGACAGCGGCTACACCTTC
NA,TRBJ1-2,NA,TRBV7-2,CASTPPGQYDYGYTF,TGTGCCAGCACCCCGCCCGGACAGTACGACTATGGCTACACCTTC
NA,TRBJ1-5,TRBD1,TRBV19,CASSVTGGADQPQHF,TGTGCCAGTAGTGTAACAGGGGGCGCAGATCAGCCCCAGCATTTT